These T cell receptor beta chains were read from a single sample in a study of control samples from healthy donors and cancer patients. The protocol was immunoSEQ multiplex PCR, while the TCRdb copy is restricted to in-frame clones and leaves out a portion. The data contain over 100,000 clones, over 75% of them singletons. The sequencing input was blood. These TCRs come from a human donor in good health. The donor label of this sample is uncertain. Each CDR3 is given with its conserved first and last residue. D genes are given only for firm matches. For some rows the clone size is stated as once, few or many, or as a class when expanded; others skip it.

abundance: .; d_gene: .; v_gene: TRBV20-1; j_gene: TRBJ2-1; CDR3aa: CSATGVEQFF; CDR3nt: TGCAGTGCTACCGGGGTAGAGCAGTTCTTC
abundance: once; d_gene: TRBD1; v_gene: TRBV6-5; j_gene: TRBJ2-1; CDR3aa: CASFSLYGDREFF; CDR3nt: TGTGCCAGCTTTTCTCTTTACGGGGACAGAGAGTTCTTC
abundance: .; d_gene: .; v_gene: TRBV27; j_gene: TRBJ1-5; CDR3aa: CASRGTGTYQPQHF; CDR3nt: TGTGCCAGCAGGGGTACCGGGACCTATCAGCCCCAGCATTTT
abundance: .; d_gene: TRBD1; v_gene: TRBV7-6; j_gene: TRBJ1-1; CDR3aa: CASSLDGRGHTEAFF; CDR3nt: TGTGCCAGCAGCCTAGACGGCAGGGGGCACACTGAAGCTTTCTTT
abundance: .; d_gene: TRBD1; v_gene: TRBV19; j_gene: TRBJ2-7; CDR3aa: CASSKTGTDHYEQYF; CDR3nt: TGTGCCAGTAGTAAAACCGGGACAGACCATTACGAGCAGTACTTC
abundance: .; d_gene: .; v_gene: TRBV3-1/TRBV3-2; j_gene: TRBJ1-6; CDR3aa: CASGDIHNSPLHF; CDR3nt: TGTGCCAGTGGGGACATTCATAATTCACCCCTCCACTTT
abundance: .; d_gene: .; v_gene: TRBV2; j_gene: TRBJ1-5; CDR3aa: CASSDGGVAQHF; CDR3nt: TGTGCCAGCAGTGATGGAGGAGTGGCCCAGCATTTT
abundance: few; d_gene: .; v_gene: TRBV7-9; j_gene: TRBJ1-1; CDR3aa: CASSLALGGNTEAFF; CDR3nt: TGTGCCAGCAGCTTAGCCCTAGGGGGGAACACTGAAGCTTTCTTT
abundance: .; d_gene: .; v_gene: TRBV4-3; j_gene: TRBJ1-2; CDR3aa: CASSPSGWPNYGYTF; CDR3nt: TGCGCCAGCAGCCCCTCGGGATGGCCTAACTATGGCTACACCTTC
abundance: .; d_gene: TRBD2; v_gene: TRBV19; j_gene: TRBJ2-3; CDR3aa: CASSIPAGGGADTQYF; CDR3nt: TGTGCCAGTAGTATCCCAGCGGGGGGTGGCGCAGATACGCAGTATTTT
abundance: few; d_gene: .; v_gene: TRBV3-1/TRBV3-2; j_gene: TRBJ2-7; CDR3aa: CASSQGLGEQYF; CDR3nt: TGTGCCAGCAGCCAAGGGTTGGGCGAGCAGTACTTC
abundance: .; d_gene: .; v_gene: TRBV7-8; j_gene: TRBJ2-7; CDR3aa: CASSLAPGAHEQYF; CDR3nt: TGTGCCAGCAGCTTAGCACCAGGGGCCCACGAGCAGTACTTC
abundance: .; d_gene: TRBD1; v_gene: TRBV6-4; j_gene: TRBJ2-2; CDR3aa: CASSDPGQGTPGELFF; CDR3nt: TGTGCCAGCAGTGACCCGGGACAGGGGACCCCCGGGGAGCTGTTTTTT
abundance: once; d_gene: TRBD1; v_gene: TRBV29-1; j_gene: TRBJ2-1; CDR3aa: CSGSPTGHSLYNEQFF; CDR3nt: TGCAGCGGTTCCCCGACAGGGCACTCCCTTTACAATGAGCAGTTCTTC
abundance: .; d_gene: .; v_gene: TRBV11-2; j_gene: TRBJ2-1; CDR3aa: CASSLTRGLARNEQFF; CDR3nt: TGTGCCAGCAGCTTAACTCGGGGGCTAGCAAGGAATGAGCAGTTCTTC
abundance: .; d_gene: TRBD1; v_gene: TRBV15; j_gene: TRBJ2-5; CDR3aa: CATSTAGTGGETQYF; CDR3nt: TGTGCCACCAGCACGGCTGGGACAGGGGGAGAGACCCAGTACTTC
abundance: .; d_gene: TRBD2; v_gene: TRBV2; j_gene: TRBJ2-2; CDR3aa: CAGSEGTSGGLGELFF; CDR3nt: TGTGCCGGCAGTGAGGGGACTAGCGGGGGCTTAGGGGAGCTGTTTTTT
abundance: .; d_gene: TRBD1; v_gene: TRBV7-2; j_gene: TRBJ2-3; CDR3aa: CASSFRGLGDTQYF; CDR3nt: TGTGCCAGCAGCTTCAGGGGGCTTGGAGATACGCAGTATTTT
abundance: .; d_gene: TRBD1; v_gene: TRBV15; j_gene: TRBJ2-3; CDR3aa: CATSRQGPGQPTDTQYF; CDR3nt: TGTGCCACCAGCAGGCAGGGACCGGGACAGCCCACAGATACGCAGTATTTT
abundance: .; d_gene: .; v_gene: TRBV9; j_gene: TRBJ2-1; CDR3aa: CASSPQGGARDEQFF; CDR3nt: TGTGCCAGCAGCCCTCAGGGGGGGGCCAGGGATGAGCAGTTCTTC
abundance: .; d_gene: .; v_gene: TRBV2; j_gene: TRBJ2-3; CDR3aa: CASHLVRTSTDTQYF; CDR3nt: TGTGCCAGCCACCTCGTGCGGACTAGCACAGATACGCAGTATTTT
abundance: .; d_gene: TRBD2; v_gene: TRBV3-1/TRBV3-2; j_gene: TRBJ2-4; CDR3aa: CASSQDRTSGGGAKNIQYF; CDR3nt: TGTGCCAGCAGCCAAGATCGCACTAGCGGGGGGGGAGCCAAAAACATTCAGTACTTC
abundance: .; d_gene: .; v_gene: TRBV5-1; j_gene: TRBJ2-5; CDR3aa: CASSLREQETQYF; CDR3nt: TGCGCCAGCAGCTTGCGGGAACAAGAGACCCAGTACTTC
abundance: few; d_gene: TRBD1; v_gene: TRBV4-1; j_gene: TRBJ2-7; CDR3aa: CASSVRTGTYEQYF; CDR3nt: TGCGCCAGCAGCGTCAGGACAGGGACCTACGAGCAGTACTTC
abundance: .; d_gene: .; v_gene: TRBV24-1; j_gene: TRBJ1-1; CDR3aa: CATSGGYNTEAFF; CDR3nt: TGTGCCACCAGTGGGGGATATAACACTGAAGCTTTCTTT
abundance: .; d_gene: TRBD1; v_gene: TRBV3-1/TRBV3-2; j_gene: TRBJ1-2; CDR3aa: CASSKGQGAGSGYTF; CDR3nt: TGTGCCAGCAGCAAGGGACAGGGGGCAGGTAGTGGCTACACCTTC
abundance: once; d_gene: TRBD1; v_gene: TRBV7-6; j_gene: TRBJ2-5; CDR3aa: CASSGNRGQQETQYF; CDR3nt: TGTGCCAGCAGCGGAAACAGGGGGCAACAAGAGACCCAGTACTTC
abundance: .; d_gene: TRBD1; v_gene: TRBV5-1; j_gene: TRBJ1-1; CDR3aa: CASSGGQAMNTEAFF; CDR3nt: TGCGCCAGCAGCGGAGGACAGGCCATGAACACTGAAGCTTTCTTT
abundance: .; d_gene: .; v_gene: TRBV6-6; j_gene: TRBJ1-2; CDR3aa: CASSYEGGGYTF; CDR3nt: TGTGCCAGCAGTTATGAGGGGGGTGGCTACACCTTC
abundance: .; d_gene: .; v_gene: TRBV7-2; j_gene: TRBJ1-1; CDR3aa: CASSLQENTEAFF; CDR3nt: TGTGCCAGCAGTCTCCAGGAGAACACTGAAGCTTTCTTT
abundance: .; d_gene: TRBD1; v_gene: TRBV30; j_gene: TRBJ1-4; CDR3aa: CAWSRQGNEKLFF; CDR3nt: TGTGCCTGGAGCCGACAGGGGAATGAAAAACTGTTTTTT
abundance: .; d_gene: .; v_gene: TRBV5-1; j_gene: TRBJ1-4; CDR3aa: CASSLGGDMTNEKLFF; CDR3nt: TGCGCCAGCAGCTTGGGCGGGGACATGACTAATGAAAAACTGTTTTTT
abundance: .; d_gene: .; v_gene: TRBV5-1; j_gene: TRBJ1-4; CDR3aa: CASSLSGPNEKLFF; CDR3nt: TGCGCCAGCAGTTTGTCAGGTCCTAATGAAAAACTGTTTTTT
abundance: .; d_gene: .; v_gene: TRBV4-3; j_gene: TRBJ2-5; CDR3aa: CASSQDLGRLVTQYF; CDR3nt: TGCGCCAGCAGCCAAGATTTGGGACGATTGGTGACCCAGTACTTC
abundance: .; d_gene: .; v_gene: TRBV6-5; j_gene: TRBJ1-1; CDR3aa: CASTLFWQNTEAFF; CDR3nt: TGTGCCAGCACCCTCTTTTGGCAGAACACTGAAGCTTTCTTT
abundance: .; d_gene: .; v_gene: TRBV11-2; j_gene: TRBJ1-1; CDR3aa: CASSLVSIRANTEAFF; CDR3nt: TGTGCCAGCAGCTTAGTAAGTATCAGGGCCAACACTGAAGCTTTCTTT
abundance: .; d_gene: .; v_gene: TRBV19; j_gene: TRBJ1-5; CDR3aa: CASSIENRVSPQHF; CDR3nt: TGTGCCAGTAGTATTGAGAACAGGGTTTCGCCCCAGCATTTT
abundance: .; d_gene: .; v_gene: TRBV6-6; j_gene: TRBJ1-3; CDR3aa: CASSPPDGDGNTIYF; CDR3nt: TGTGCCAGCAGTCCTCCGGACGGGGATGGAAACACCATATATTTT
abundance: .; d_gene: TRBD1; v_gene: TRBV5-4; j_gene: TRBJ2-6; CDR3aa: CASSFRTGGRANVLTF; CDR3nt: TGTGCCAGCAGTTTCCGGACAGGGGGAAGGGCCAACGTCCTGACTTTC
abundance: .; d_gene: TRBD1; v_gene: TRBV24-1; j_gene: TRBJ2-1; CDR3aa: CATSESIRGRGFYEQFF; CDR3nt: TGTGCCACCAGTGAATCAATCAGGGGGCGCGGGTTCTATGAGCAGTTCTTC
abundance: .; d_gene: TRBD1; v_gene: TRBV16; j_gene: TRBJ1-1; CDR3aa: CASSPNRGYTEAFF; CDR3nt: TGTGCCAGCAGCCCAAACAGGGGGTACACTGAAGCTTTCTTT
abundance: .; d_gene: .; v_gene: TRBV11-2; j_gene: TRBJ1-1; CDR3aa: CASSRTDYTEAFF; CDR3nt: TGTGCCAGCAGCCGGACGGATTACACTGAAGCTTTCTTT
abundance: .; d_gene: .; v_gene: TRBV25-1; j_gene: TRBJ2-2; CDR3aa: CASSDPGPNTGELFF; CDR3nt: TGTGCCAGCAGTGATCCTGGGCCGAACACCGGGGAGCTGTTTTTT
abundance: .; d_gene: TRBD2; v_gene: TRBV9; j_gene: TRBJ2-2; CDR3aa: CASSVDLLAGGRRGDGELFF; CDR3nt: TGTGCCAGCAGCGTGGACCTTCTAGCGGGGGGCCGCCGAGGGGACGGGGAGCTGTTTTTT
abundance: .; d_gene: .; v_gene: TRBV2; j_gene: TRBJ2-6; CDR3aa: CASSGGGANVLTF; CDR3nt: TGTGCCAGCAGTGGAGGTGGGGCCAACGTCCTGACTTTC
abundance: .; d_gene: .; v_gene: TRBV6-2/TRBV6-3; j_gene: TRBJ1-6; CDR3aa: CASSHGRNSPLHF; CDR3nt: TGTGCCAGCAGTCACGGCAGAAATTCACCCCTCCACTTT
abundance: .; d_gene: TRBD1; v_gene: TRBV6-6; j_gene: TRBJ1-2; CDR3aa: CASSMGQVYGYTF; CDR3nt: TGTGCCAGCAGTATGGGACAGGTCTATGGCTACACCTTC
abundance: .; d_gene: .; v_gene: TRBV19; j_gene: TRBJ2-5; CDR3aa: CASSRISGQETQYF; CDR3nt: TGTGCCAGTAGTAGGATCTCGGGGCAAGAGACCCAGTACTTC
abundance: few; d_gene: TRBD2; v_gene: TRBV6-4; j_gene: TRBJ2-3; CDR3aa: CASSDASGGPDTQYF; CDR3nt: TGTGCCAGCAGCGATGCTAGCGGGGGACCGGATACGCAGTATTTT
abundance: .; d_gene: .; v_gene: TRBV30; j_gene: TRBJ1-1; CDR3aa: CAWSVRSGFMNTEAFF; CDR3nt: TGTGCCTGGAGTGTACGATCAGGGTTCATGAACACTGAAGCTTTCTTT
abundance: .; d_gene: .; v_gene: TRBV30; j_gene: TRBJ1-1; CDR3aa: CALEDGGEAFF; CDR3nt: TGTGCCTTGGAAGATGGGGGAGAAGCTTTCTTT
abundance: .; d_gene: .; v_gene: TRBV30; j_gene: TRBJ1-6; CDR3aa: CAWNLLMDSPLHF; CDR3nt: TGTGCCTGGAATCTTCTAATGGATTCACCCCTCCACTTT
abundance: .; d_gene: TRBD2; v_gene: TRBV29-1; j_gene: TRBJ2-5; CDR3aa: CSVEKREGETQYF; CDR3nt: TGCAGCGTTGAAAAGCGGGAAGGGGAGACCCAGTACTTC
abundance: .; d_gene: TRBD1; v_gene: TRBV2; j_gene: TRBJ1-2; CDR3aa: CASRGDRAGGYTF; CDR3nt: TGTGCCAGCAGGGGGGACAGGGCTGGGGGCTACACCTTC
abundance: .; d_gene: TRBD2; v_gene: TRBV11-2; j_gene: TRBJ2-1; CDR3aa: CASSLWTSGGRNEQFF; CDR3nt: TGTGCCAGCAGTCTGTGGACTAGCGGGGGGAGGAATGAGCAGTTCTTC